This record covers a single T cell receptor (beta chain). Between the trimmed V and J ends, which lost 0 bases and 4 bases, there was a span of 10 bases. Per the germline V gene, CDR1 is PRHDT and CDR2 is FYEKMQ (reference sequence). CDR3 length equals 16 residues. Produced via immunoSEQ multiplex PCR; TCRdb's table is partial and in-frame only. Among about 220,000 clones, roughly 87% were seen once, and the ten largest hold 1.5% to 2%. The data were obtained in a study of blood T cell repertoires in COVID-19. The source of this sequence is a man aged 40-55 years with active or convalescent COVID-19. Sequencing input: peripheral blood. The chain recombines TRBV13 with TRBJ1-6; D is undetermined. The CDR3 DNA follows: TGTGCCAGCAGCTTAGGTACAATTCGATATAATTCACCCCTCCACTTT. It yields the protein CASSLGTIRYNSPLHF.